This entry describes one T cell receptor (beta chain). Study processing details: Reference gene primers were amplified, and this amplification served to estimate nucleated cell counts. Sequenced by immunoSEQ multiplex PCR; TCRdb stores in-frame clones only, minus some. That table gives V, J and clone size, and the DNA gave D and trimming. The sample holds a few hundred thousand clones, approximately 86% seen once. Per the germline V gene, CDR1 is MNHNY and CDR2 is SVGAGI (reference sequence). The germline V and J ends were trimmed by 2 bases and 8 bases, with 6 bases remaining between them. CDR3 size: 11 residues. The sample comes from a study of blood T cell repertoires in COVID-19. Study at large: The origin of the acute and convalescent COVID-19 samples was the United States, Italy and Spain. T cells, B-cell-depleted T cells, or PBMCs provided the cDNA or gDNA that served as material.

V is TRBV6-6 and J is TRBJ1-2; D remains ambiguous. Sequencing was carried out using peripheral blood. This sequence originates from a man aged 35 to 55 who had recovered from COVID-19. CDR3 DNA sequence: TGTGCCAGCAGTTACACGGGAGGCTACACCTTC. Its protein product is CASSYTGGYTF.